Each of the 20 T cell receptor beta chains below was sequenced from the same sample in a study of blood T cell repertoires in COVID-19. TCRdb's copy holds only in-frame clones and misses some; the assay was immunoSEQ multiplex PCR. The sample includes 140,000 or so clones, around 87% of them seen just once. Sequencing input: peripheral blood. These receptors were taken from a woman aged 55-75 years with active COVID-19.

J is TRBJ1-6 and V is TRBV11-2; D is uncertain. V was trimmed by 3 bases and J by 0 bases, leaving 9 bases between them. Germline lookup yields CDR1 SGHAT and CDR2 FQNNGV. The CDR3 extends over 16 amino acids. DNA for the CDR3: TGTGCCAGCAGCTTGGCGGTCAGCTCCTATAATTCACCCCTCCACTTT. Its protein product is CASSLAVSSYNSPLHF.

The CDR3 region is CASSPMTSGYNEQFF. CDR3 nucleotides: TGTGCCAGCAGTCCAATGACTAGCGGGTACAATGAGCAGTTCTTC. The V call is TRBV6-4, the J call TRBJ2-1; 10 positions match TRBD2. The CDR3 spans 15 residues. The V and J ends lost 5 bases and 4 bases, in that order; junction bases with no gene match: 5. Looked up from germline, CDR1 is MRHNA and CDR2 is SNTAGT.

The V and J genes are TRBV28 and TRBJ1-1; a possible D gene is TRBD1 (6 bases). The CDR3 covers 14 residues. Germline CDR1 MDHEN, CDR2 SYDVKM. Trimming removed 0 bases at V and 3 bases at J, with 8 bases between. The CDR3 nucleotides are TGTGCCAGCAGTTTATGGGACAGAGACACTGAAGCTTTCTTT. Amino acids: CASSLWDRDTEAFF. Using reference TRBV28 and TRBJ1-1 for the parts outside the CDR3, the full variable domain is DVKVTQSSRYLVKRTGEKVFLECVQDMDHENMFWYRQDPGLGLRLIYFSYDVKMKEKGDIPEGYSVSREKKERFSLILESASTNQTSMYLCASSLWDRDTEAFFGQGTRLTVV.

This chain links TRBV4-3 with TRBJ2-7; 7 nucleotides align to TRBD2. V dropped 1 base and J dropped 0; count of bases not matched to a gene: 3. This CDR3 has 15 amino acids. The germline CDR1 and CDR2 sequences are LGHNA and YSLEER. CDR3 sequence (DNA): TGCGCCAGCAGCCAAGTCGCGGGAGCCTCCTACGAGCAGTACTTC. This gives the protein CASSQVAGASYEQYF.

This chain connects TRBV28 to TRBJ1-5; TRBD1 is a possible D gene (6 bases). CDR1 is MDHEN, CDR2 SYDVKM, per germline. This CDR3 is built from 15 residues. V lost 8 bases and J lost 0, with 14 bases in between. For the CDR3, the DNA is TGTGCCAGCTCCCCGGGACACTTTAGCAATCAGCCCCAGCATTTT. It encodes CASSPGHFSNQPQHF.

The chain carries TRBV6-2 or TRBV6-3 and TRBJ2-5, with D possibly TRBD1 on 5 matching bases. Germline assignment: CDR1 MNHEY and CDR2 SVGEGT. V gave up 2 bases and J gave up 5 bases, with 9 bases separating them. The CDR3 loop spans 13 amino acids. The CDR3, as DNA: TGTGCCAGCAGTTACGTGGGGCGTGAGACCCAGTACTTC. Protein: CASSYVGRETQYF.

V and J are TRBV15 and TRBJ2-5; possibly TRBD1 for D (6 bases). The V end was cut by 3 bases, the J end by 5 bases, with 13 bases between. The CDR3 covers 14 residues. Germline lookup yields CDR1 LNHNV and CDR2 YYDKDF (reference sequence). CDR3 region: CATSSNRVMETQYF. The CDR3 coding sequence is TGTGCCACCAGCAGTAACAGGGTTATGGAGACCCAGTACTTC.

The rearrangement joins TRBV2 to TRBJ2-1; 10 positions agree with TRBD1. The J segment lost 2 bases and the V segment lost 5 bases, leaving 6 bases of the junction unmatched. Germline V gene data show CDR1 as SNHLY and CDR2 as FYNNEI. This CDR3 is built from 16 residues. For the CDR3, the DNA is TGTGCCAGCAGTCCGACCGGGACAGGGGCCTACAATGAGCAGTTCTTC. Residues: CASSPTGTGAYNEQFF.

The rearrangement joins TRBV19 to TRBJ1-1, with D perhaps matching TRBD1 (5 bases). CDR3 length equals 14 residues. Trimming pared 6 bases from V and 0 bases from J, leaving 11 bases between. CDR1 and CDR2 (germline): LNHDA, SQIVND (reference sequence). CDR3 nucleotide sequence: TGTGCCAGTAGGCCGACAGCCATGAACACTGAAGCTTTCTTT. This encodes CASRPTAMNTEAFF.

This clone was detected a few times. The CDR3 region has the DNA TGTGCCAGCAGGCCTCCTGGCGGCTACGAGCAGTACTTC. Translation: CASRPPGGYEQYF. The chain joins TRBV11-2 to TRBJ2-7, with unresolved D. CDR3 size: 13 residues. The germline gives CDR1 SGHAT, CDR2 FQNNGV. The V end lost 6 bases, the J end lost 3 bases, and 12 bases lay between the germline ends.

The CDR3 nucleotides read TGCGCCAGCAGCCAAGAAAAACAGGGATGGGGGGAAGCTTTCTTT. Its translation is CASSQEKQGWGEAFF. The genes are TRBV4-1 and TRBJ1-1, with a possible D match to TRBD1 (6 bases). Germline assignment: CDR1 MGHRA and CDR2 YSYEKL. Deletions cut 0 bases from V and 8 bases from J, with 16 bases between. The CDR3 extends over 15 amino acids.

The rearrangement joins TRBV27 to TRBJ2-2, with a tentative D call TRBD1 (5 bases). Per the germline V gene, CDR1 is MNHEY and CDR2 is SMNVEV (reference sequence). V was cut by 1 base and J by 5 bases, with 14 bases left in between. The CDR3 is 16 residues long. For the CDR3, the DNA is TGTGCCAGCAGTTTATTGGACACCCCGCAGACCGGGGAGCTGTTTTTT. It translates to CASSLLDTPQTGELFF.

The count of this clone is one. CDR3 DNA: TGCAGACCAAGGGAGCCCTACGAGCAGTACTTC. Encoded protein: CRPREPYEQYF. The V gene is TRBV29-1, the J gene TRBJ2-7; D is possibly TRBD2 (5 bases). There are 11 residues in the CDR3. Germline-derived CDR1 and CDR2 are SQVTM and ANQGSEA.

The J gene is TRBJ2-1, the V gene TRBV9, with 9 bases lining up with TRBD2. The CDR3 sequence is 14 residues long. V shed 0 bases and J 9 bases; nucleotides not matched to a gene: 4. CDR1 and CDR2 (germline): SGDLS, YYNGEE. The CDR3 sequence is CASSVGGLAFEQFF. CDR3 in DNA: TGTGCCAGCAGCGTAGGGGGACTAGCCTTTGAGCAGTTCTTC.

This chain links TRBV11-3 with TRBJ2-1, with D perhaps matching TRBD2 (6 bases). The V and J ends lost 2 bases and 4 bases respectively, with 9 bases between them. Germline-derived CDR1 and CDR2 are SGHNT and YENEEA. The length of the CDR3 is 14 residues. CDR3 sequence (DNA): TGTGCCAGCAGCTTACGCGGGGCTTACAATGAGCAGTTCTTC. Its protein product is CASSLRGAYNEQFF.

This clone was counted a single time. The chain joins TRBV7-6 to TRBJ1-1, with 8 nucleotides matching TRBD1. The CDR3 length is 20 residues. Trimming took 1 base from V and 0 from J; bases not matched to a gene: 16. The germline gives CDR1 SGHVS, CDR2 FNYEAQ. CDR3 residues: CASSLVVGQGVEWVNTEAFF. In DNA, the CDR3 is TGTGCCAGCAGCTTAGTAGTCGGACAGGGAGTTGAGTGGGTGAACACTGAAGCTTTCTTT.

V is TRBV10-3 and J is TRBJ2-1; TRBD2 agrees at 7 bases. Germline V gene sequence: CDR1 ENHRY, CDR2 SYGVKD. The V gene end was trimmed by 1 base and the J gene end by 12 bases; junction bases not matched to a gene: 6. There are 13 residues in the CDR3. The CDR3 protein is CAISEWSGNTQFF. CDR3 bases: TGTGCCATCAGTGAGTGGAGCGGGAATACGCAGTTCTTC.

J is TRBJ2-7 and V is TRBV19, with 8 bases aligning to TRBD2. The germline V gene encodes CDR1 LNHDA and CDR2 SQIVND (reference sequence). With V trimmed by 2 bases and J by 6 bases, 12 bases remained unmatched. This CDR3 spans 16 amino acids. The CDR3 region is CASSITAAGGLPEQYF. CDR3 DNA sequence: TGTGCCAGTAGTATAACGGCGGCGGGAGGTTTACCCGAGCAGTACTTC.

This chain links TRBV28 with TRBJ1-4; 8 bases match TRBD1. The V segment lost 5 bases and the J segment 3 bases; nucleotides outside the gene matches: 5. The CDR3 has 15 amino acids. Per the germline V gene, CDR1 is MDHEN and CDR2 is SYDVKM. In nucleotides, the CDR3 is TGTGCCAGCAGTCCAGGGGGCCGGGCTAATGAAAAACTGTTTTTT. This encodes CASSPGGRANEKLFF.

The chain joins TRBV30 to TRBJ2-7, with D possibly matching TRBD1 (5 bases). Trimming left V 0 bases short and J 6 bases short, with 18 bases between. The CDR3 runs 15 residues. Looked up from germline, CDR1 is GTSNPN and CDR2 is SVGIG (reference sequence). The DNA for the CDR3 is TGTGCCTGGAGTGTACTGAGTCTAGGGGCTCTCGAGCAGTACTTC. The encoded protein is CAWSVLSLGALEQYF.